Each of the 26 T cell receptor beta chains below was sequenced from the same sample in a study of shared clonotypes between healthy human individuals. Some clones are missing from TCRdb's copy, which holds only in-frame ones; the method was immunoSEQ multiplex PCR. This table holds a few million clones, 95% found once. Source material: naive CD4+ T cells sorted from blood. The sample's subset: CD45RA+ positively selected. These receptors came from a man aged 18-30 years in good health.

The rearrangement joins TRBV30 to TRBJ1-2; possibly TRBD1 for D (5 bases). The CDR3 covers 12 residues. Trimming cost V 5 bases and J 4 bases, with 11 bases left between them. In germline, CDR1 is GTSNPN, CDR2 SVGIG (reference sequence). CDR3 coding DNA: TGTGCCTGGGACAGCCAGGGCTATGGCTACACCTTC. Translating it yields CAWDSQGYGYTF.

The chain carries TRBV7-2 and TRBJ1-1; D is unresolved. The CDR3 consists of 15 residues. Germline V gives CDR1 SGHTA, CDR2 FQGNSA. Trimming took off 6 bases at V and 0 bases at J, with 14 bases between the two ends. CDR3 DNA: TGTGCCAGCAGACGGGCCAGAACCCTGAACACTGAAGCTTTCTTT. It codes for CASRRARTLNTEAFF.

This sequence joins TRBV19 and TRBJ2-7; perhaps TRBD1 as D (6 bases). Germline loops: CDR1 LNHDA, CDR2 SQIVND (reference sequence). The length of the CDR3 is 14 residues. Trimming removed 7 bases from V and 3 bases from J, with 16 bases in between. CDR3 protein: CASTSGQGHYEQYF. The DNA of the CDR3 is TGTGCCAGTACCTCCGGGCAGGGGCACTACGAGCAGTACTTC.

The V call is TRBV7-2, the J call TRBJ1-1, with D maybe TRBD1 (5 bases). This CDR3 region has 14 residues. CDR1 is SGHTA and CDR2 is FQGNSA in the germline V gene. Trimming cost V 4 bases and J 2 bases, with 11 bases left between them. The CDR3 reads CASSYRDGNTEAFF. CDR3 sequence (DNA): TGTGCCAGCAGCTACCGGGACGGTAACACTGAAGCTTTCTTT.

The gene calls are TRBV9 and TRBJ2-2; TRBD1 matches at 10 bases. Germline CDR1 is SGDLS and CDR2 is YYNGEE. Germline trimming cut 3 bases from V and 5 bases from J; bases unmatched to any gene: 7. The CDR3 has 16 amino acids. CDR3 nucleotide sequence: TGTGCCAGCAGCGAGAACCGGGACAGGGGAACCGGGGAGCTGTTTTTT. Translated: CASSENRDRGTGELFF. The entire variable domain, with the rest obtained from reference TRBV9 and TRBJ2-2, is as follows: DSGVTQTPKHLITATGQRVTLRCSPRSGDLSVYWYQQSLDQGLQFLIQYYNGEERAKGNILERFSAQQFPDLHSELNLSSLELGDSALYFCASSENRDRGTGELFFGEGSRLTVL.

This chain joins TRBV10-3 and TRBJ1-5; 7 bases align to TRBD1. Trimming cost V 10 bases and J 3 bases; bases outside gene matches: 9. Germline values: CDR1 ENHRY, CDR2 SYGVKD. The CDR3 runs 14 residues. The chain's CDR3 is CATAVGQNNQPQHF. DNA of the CDR3: TGTGCCACCGCCGTGGGACAGAACAATCAGCCCCAGCATTTT.

V is TRBV27 and J is TRBJ2-2; 8 nucleotides agree with TRBD1. Germline loops: CDR1 MNHEY, CDR2 SMNVEV (reference sequence). Trimming took 2 bases from V and 7 from J; bases not matched to a gene: 6. The CDR3 runs to 15 residues. DNA of the CDR3: TGTGCCAGCAGTTTAAACAGGGGGTTCGGCGGGGAGCTGTTTTTT. Its protein is CASSLNRGFGGELFF.

Comment on this clone: The same CDR3 is also encoded by other DNA sequences in this sample. The chain links TRBV18 to TRBJ2-7, with D uncertain. Trimming took off 6 bases at V and 2 bases at J, with 14 bases between the two ends. The CDR3 has 14 amino acids. The V gene's germline CDR1 is KGHSH and CDR2 LQKENI. DNA for the CDR3: TGTGCCAGCTCCCCCAGGACGGGTCCCTACGAGCAGTACTTC. Translated: CASSPRTGPYEQYF.

The J gene is TRBJ2-2, the V gene TRBV6-1; the D gene is possibly TRBD2 (6 bases). Per germline, CDR1 MNHNS and CDR2 SASEGT. The CDR3 has 14 amino acids. The V gene lost 0 bases and the J gene lost 7 bases, with 9 bases spanning the gap. CDR3 DNA sequence: TGTGCCAGCAGTGAAGCGACGCGGGGCGGGGAGCTGTTTTTT. Translation gives CASSEATRGGELFF.

A single count supports this clone. V and J are TRBV11-3 and TRBJ1-6; D ambiguous. The germline CDR1 and CDR2 sequences are SGHNT and YENEEA. V was clipped by 2 bases and J by 9 bases, with 8 bases between them. This CDR3 is 13 amino acids long. Here the CDR3 reads CASSLNRVSPLHF. The CDR3 region has the DNA TGTGCCAGCAGCTTAAATCGGGTTTCACCCCTCCACTTT.

Comment on this clone: Other DNA sequences from this sample encode an identical CDR3 as well. The J gene is TRBJ1-6, the V gene TRBV28; a weak D match, TRBD1 (6 bases). V was clipped by 7 bases and J by 10 bases, with 11 bases between them. The CDR3 runs 12 residues. Germline V gene lookup returns CDR1 MDHEN and CDR2 SYDVKM. The CDR3 spells CASTRGGSPLHF. The CDR3 DNA sequence: TGTGCCAGCACAAGGGGGGGATCACCCCTCCACTTT.

The chain carries TRBV5-1 and TRBJ2-3; TRBD2 is a possible D gene (6 bases). With 2 bases removed from V and 4 bases from J, the gap between germline ends came to 11 bases. The CDR3 is made up of 14 amino acids. Germline V gene lookup returns CDR1 SGHRS and CDR2 YFSETQ. CDR3 protein: CASSFLRDSDTQYF. In nucleotides, the CDR3 is TGCGCCAGCAGCTTCCTACGGGACTCAGATACGCAGTATTTT.

This clone was found once. This rearrangement joins TRBV6-5 to TRBJ2-1, with D hard to call. V was cut by 6 bases and J by 4 bases, with 10 bases left in between. CDR1 is MNHEY, CDR2 SVGAGI, per germline. This CDR3 is 13 amino acids long. The CDR3, as DNA: TGTGCCAGCAGCTCCCCTGGTTACAATGAGCAGTTCTTC. Protein sequence: CASSSPGYNEQFF.

The chain is built from TRBV18 and TRBJ1-2; the D gene is possibly TRBD1 (6 bases). The CDR3 spans 13 residues. Deletions cut 3 bases from V and 7 bases from J, with 12 bases between. Germline CDR1 KGHSH, CDR2 LQKENI. The CDR3 loop is CASSPNEGVGYTF. As DNA, the CDR3 is TGTGCCAGCTCACCTAACGAGGGGGTTGGCTACACCTTC.

The chain carries TRBV19 and TRBJ2-7; either TRBD1 or TRBD2 may supply D (5 bases each). V gave up 7 bases and J gave up 3 bases, with 13 bases separating them. The CDR3 totals 13 residues. Germline CDR1 and CDR2: LNHDA and SQIVND (reference sequence). Here the CDR3 DNA reads TGTGCCAGTACCCCCCGGGGCAGCTACGAGCAGTACTTC. Its protein product is CASTPRGSYEQYF.

This clone was observed once. The J gene is TRBJ2-7, the V gene TRBV7-7, with TRBD2 matching 7 bases. Per germline, CDR1 SSHAT and CDR2 FNYEAQ (reference sequence). The CDR3 loop spans 13 amino acids. The CDR3 is CASYTLATYEQYF. For the CDR3, the DNA is TGTGCTAGCTATACACTAGCGACCTACGAGCAGTACTTC.

V gene TRBV7-8 combines with J gene TRBJ2-7; a weak D match, TRBD1 (5 bases). This CDR3 is built from 14 residues. The germline gives CDR1 SGHVS, CDR2 FQNEAQ. Between the trimmed V and J ends, which lost 0 bases and 6 bases, there was a span of 12 bases. CDR3 sequence reads: CASSLAPSRVEQYF. The CDR3 region has the DNA TGTGCCAGCAGCTTAGCCCCCTCCAGGGTCGAGCAGTACTTC.

V gene TRBV5-1 combines with J gene TRBJ2-1; a possible D gene is TRBD2 (5 bases). CDR1 and CDR2 from the germline V gene are SGHRS and YFSETQ. The CDR3 runs to 13 residues. Trimming shortened V by 5 bases and J by 4 bases, and 10 bases separated the two germline ends. The CDR3, as DNA: TGCGCCAGCAGATTTACTAGGTACAATGAGCAGTTCTTC. Translated: CASRFTRYNEQFF.

The rearrangement links TRBV9 to TRBJ2-5, with 7 bases aligning to TRBD1. Germline assignment: CDR1 SGDLS and CDR2 YYNGEE. V shed 2 bases, J shed 1 base, and the junction held 8 bases outside the gene matches. This CDR3 has 16 residues. For the CDR3, the DNA is TGTGCCAGCAGCGTCCCCGGGACAGACCTCCAAGAGACCCAGTACTTC. It translates to CASSVPGTDLQETQYF.

The V gene is TRBV30, the J gene TRBJ1-3; no definite D call. V lost 0 bases and J 0 bases, leaving 9 bases between the germline ends. The CDR3 is 15 residues long. Per the germline V gene, CDR1 is GTSNPN and CDR2 is SVGIG (reference sequence). CDR3: CAWSVAGHSGNTIYF. The CDR3 region has the DNA TGTGCCTGGAGTGTAGCAGGCCACTCTGGAAACACCATATATTTT. Full variable domain (missing parts from reference TRBV30 and TRBJ1-3): SQTIHQWPATLVQPVGSPLSLECTVEGTSNPNLYWYRQAAGRGLQLLFYSVGIGQISSEVPQNLSASRPQDRQFILSSKKLLLSDSGFYLCAWSVAGHSGNTIYFGEGSWLTVV.

The chain recombines TRBV2 with TRBJ2-1, with 15 nucleotides matching TRBD2. The J segment lost 7 bases and the V segment lost 6 bases, leaving 7 bases of the junction unmatched. The CDR3 has 16 amino acids. Germline loops: CDR1 SNHLY, CDR2 FYNNEI. The CDR3 reads CASSHGLAGGQNEQFF. The CDR3 coding sequence is TGTGCCAGCAGCCACGGACTAGCGGGAGGGCAAAATGAGCAGTTCTTC. Variable domain in full (rest from reference TRBV2 and TRBJ2-1): EPEVTQTPSHQVTQMGQEVILRCVPISNHLYFYWYRQILGQKVEFLVSFYNNEISEKSEIFDDQFSVERPDGSNFTLKIRSTKLEDSAMYFCASSHGLAGGQNEQFFGPGTRLTVL.

The V gene is TRBV2, the J gene TRBJ1-2; 8 positions match TRBD1. Germline CDR1 reads SNHLY; CDR2 reads FYNNEI. V lost 7 bases and J lost 6; bases outside the gene matches: 13. CDR3 length: 15 amino acids. As DNA, the CDR3 is TGTGCCAGCAATCAAGGACAGGGAATCTTCGATGGCTACACCTTC. Its translation: CASNQGQGIFDGYTF.

Concerning this clone itself: Germline and junction disagree at one end, which may indicate a read error. The rearrangement uses TRBV7-7 and TRBJ2-5; 12 nucleotides match TRBD2. The CDR3 has 15 residues. Germline-derived CDR1 and CDR2 are SSHAT and FNYEAQ (reference sequence). In nucleotides, the CDR3 is TGTGCTAGCAGCCCCGCGACTAGCGGGGGAGAGACCCAGTACTTC. Amino acid sequence: CASSPATSGGETQYF.

This clone was seen just once. The chain employs TRBV10-3 and TRBJ1-5; the match to TRBD1 covers 7 bases. The germline V gene encodes CDR1 ENHRY and CDR2 SYGVKD. The CDR3 loop spans 15 amino acids. After removal of 3 bases from V and 3 bases from J, the junction contained 5 bases not matched to a gene. DNA of the CDR3: TGTGCCATCAGTGACCCGGACAGGTTCAATCAGCCCCAGCATTTT. Translated, it gives CAISDPDRFNQPQHF.

This CDR3 is CASSYLYYEQYF. The CDR3 DNA reads TGTGCCAGCAGTTACTTATATTACGAGCAGTACTTC. The rearrangement links TRBV6-5 to TRBJ2-7, with D hard to call. Germline lookup yields CDR1 MNHEY and CDR2 SVGAGI. V lost 1 base and J lost 4, with 5 bases in between. The CDR3 sequence is 12 residues long.

Worth noting for this clone: Other nucleotide sequences in the sample specify the same CDR3. The chain has TRBV4-1 and TRBJ2-1; the D is unclear. V was shortened by 4 bases and J by 0 bases, with 7 bases between the two germline ends. Germline loops: CDR1 MGHRA, CDR2 YSYEKL. The CDR3 extends over 14 amino acids. The CDR3 reads CASSPLSSYNEQFF. CDR3 sequence (DNA): TGCGCCAGCAGCCCCCTGAGCTCCTACAATGAGCAGTTCTTC.